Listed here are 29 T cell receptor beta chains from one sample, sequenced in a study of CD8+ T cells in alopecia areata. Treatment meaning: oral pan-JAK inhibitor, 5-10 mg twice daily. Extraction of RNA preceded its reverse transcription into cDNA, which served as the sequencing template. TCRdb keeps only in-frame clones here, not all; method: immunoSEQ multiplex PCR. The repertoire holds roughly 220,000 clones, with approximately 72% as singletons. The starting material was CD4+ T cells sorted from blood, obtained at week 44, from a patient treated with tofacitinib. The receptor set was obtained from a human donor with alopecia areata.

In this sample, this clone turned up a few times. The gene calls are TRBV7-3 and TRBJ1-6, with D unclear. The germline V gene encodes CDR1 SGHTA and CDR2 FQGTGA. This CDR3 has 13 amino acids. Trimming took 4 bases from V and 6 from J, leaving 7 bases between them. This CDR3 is CASSSTGNSPLHF. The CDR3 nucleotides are TGTGCCAGCAGCTCCACGGGTAATTCACCCCTCCACTTT.

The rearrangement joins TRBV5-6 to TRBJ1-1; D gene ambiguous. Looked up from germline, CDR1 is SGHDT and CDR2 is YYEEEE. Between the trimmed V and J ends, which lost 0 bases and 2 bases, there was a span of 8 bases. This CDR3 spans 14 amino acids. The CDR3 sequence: CASSLVQSNTEAFF. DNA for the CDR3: TGTGCCAGCAGCTTGGTTCAATCCAACACTGAAGCTTTCTTT.

DNA of the CDR3: TGCAGTGCTAGACATCAAGAGACCCAGTACTTC. Protein product: CSARHQETQYF. This chain connects TRBV20-1 to TRBJ2-5; D gene unclear. Trimming took off 2 bases at V and 2 bases at J, with 3 bases between the two ends. The CDR3 is 11 residues long. Germline values: CDR1 DFQATT, CDR2 SNEGSKA (reference sequence).

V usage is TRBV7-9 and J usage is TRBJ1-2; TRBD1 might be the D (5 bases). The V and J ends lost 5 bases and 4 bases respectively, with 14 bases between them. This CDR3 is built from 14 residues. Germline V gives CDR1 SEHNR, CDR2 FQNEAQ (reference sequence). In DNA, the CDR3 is TGTGCCAGCAGCGCCGACGACAGATTCTATGGCTACACCTTC. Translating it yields CASSADDRFYGYTF.

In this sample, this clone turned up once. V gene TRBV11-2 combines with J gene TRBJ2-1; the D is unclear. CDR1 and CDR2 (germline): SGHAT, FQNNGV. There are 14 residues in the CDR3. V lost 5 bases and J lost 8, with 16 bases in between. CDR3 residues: CASSPGLTPDEQFF. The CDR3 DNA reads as TGTGCCAGCAGCCCCGGTCTCACCCCGGATGAGCAGTTCTTC.

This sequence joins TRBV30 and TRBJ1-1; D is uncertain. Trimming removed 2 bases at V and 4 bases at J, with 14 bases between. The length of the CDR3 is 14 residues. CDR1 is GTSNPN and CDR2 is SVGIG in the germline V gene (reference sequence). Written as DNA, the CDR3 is TGTGCCTGGAGTTCGCCTTTACGGGGCACTGAAGCTTTCTTT. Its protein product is CAWSSPLRGTEAFF. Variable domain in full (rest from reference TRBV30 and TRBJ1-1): SQTIHQWPATLVQPVGSPLSLECTVEGTSNPNLYWYRQAAGRGLQLLFYSVGIGQISSEVPQNLSASRPQDRQFILSSKKLLLSDSGFYLCAWSSPLRGTEAFFGQGTRLTVV.

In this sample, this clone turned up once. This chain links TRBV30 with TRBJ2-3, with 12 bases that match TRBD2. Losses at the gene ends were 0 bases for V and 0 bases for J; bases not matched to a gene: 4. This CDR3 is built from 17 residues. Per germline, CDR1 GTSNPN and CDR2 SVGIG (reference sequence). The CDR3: CAWSVSSGGASTDTQYF. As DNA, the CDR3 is TGTGCCTGGAGTGTCTCTAGCGGGGGGGCTAGCACAGATACGCAGTATTTT.

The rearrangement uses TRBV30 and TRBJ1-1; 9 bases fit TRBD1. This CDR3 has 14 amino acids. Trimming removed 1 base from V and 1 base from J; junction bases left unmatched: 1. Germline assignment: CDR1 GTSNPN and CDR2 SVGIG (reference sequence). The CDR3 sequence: CAWSGQGENTEAFF. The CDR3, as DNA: TGTGCCTGGAGTGGACAGGGGGAGAACACTGAAGCTTTCTTT. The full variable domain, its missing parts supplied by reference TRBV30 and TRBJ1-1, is SQTIHQWPATLVQPVGSPLSLECTVEGTSNPNLYWYRQAAGRGLQLLFYSVGIGQISSEVPQNLSASRPQDRQFILSSKKLLLSDSGFYLCAWSGQGENTEAFFGQGTRLTVV.

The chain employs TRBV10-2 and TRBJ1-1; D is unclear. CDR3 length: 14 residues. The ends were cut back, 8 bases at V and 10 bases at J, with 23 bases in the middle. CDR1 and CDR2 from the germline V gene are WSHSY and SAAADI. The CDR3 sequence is CASVPGKPGMRAFF. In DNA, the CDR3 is TGCGCCAGCGTACCCGGGAAGCCGGGGATGAGAGCTTTCTTT.

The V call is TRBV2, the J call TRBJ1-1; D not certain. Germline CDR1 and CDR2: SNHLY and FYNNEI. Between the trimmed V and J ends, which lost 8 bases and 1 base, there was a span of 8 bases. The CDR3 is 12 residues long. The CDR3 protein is CASRVWNTEAFF. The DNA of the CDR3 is TGTGCCAGCCGCGTTTGGAACACTGAAGCTTTCTTT.

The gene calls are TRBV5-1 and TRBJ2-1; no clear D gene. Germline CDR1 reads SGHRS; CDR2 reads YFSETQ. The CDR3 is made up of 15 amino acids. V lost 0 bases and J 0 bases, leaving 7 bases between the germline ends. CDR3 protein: CASSLGSSSYNEQFF. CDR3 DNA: TGCGCCAGCAGCTTGGGTTCGAGCTCCTACAATGAGCAGTTCTTC.

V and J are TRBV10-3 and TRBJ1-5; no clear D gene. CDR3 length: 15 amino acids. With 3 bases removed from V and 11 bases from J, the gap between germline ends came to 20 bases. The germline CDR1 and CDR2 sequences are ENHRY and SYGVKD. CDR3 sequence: CAISDFPDGFKAQHF. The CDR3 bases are TGTGCCATCAGTGACTTCCCGGACGGTTTTAAAGCCCAGCATTTT.

This CDR3 reads CSVGQAQNTEAFF. The CDR3 region has the DNA TGCAGCGTGGGACAGGCTCAGAACACTGAAGCTTTCTTT. The chain recombines TRBV29-1 with TRBJ1-1; 8 nucleotides match TRBD1. The junction had 4 bases not matched to a gene; V was cut back by 6 bases and J by 1 base. Germline CDR1 SQVTM, CDR2 ANQGSEA. The CDR3 covers 13 residues.

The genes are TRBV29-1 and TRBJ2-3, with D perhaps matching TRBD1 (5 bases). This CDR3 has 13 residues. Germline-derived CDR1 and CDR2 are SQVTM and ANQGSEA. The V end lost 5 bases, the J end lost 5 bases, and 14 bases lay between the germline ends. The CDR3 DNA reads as TGCAGCGTTAGGGGCAGGCAAGTAGATACGCAGTATTTT. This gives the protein CSVRGRQVDTQYF.

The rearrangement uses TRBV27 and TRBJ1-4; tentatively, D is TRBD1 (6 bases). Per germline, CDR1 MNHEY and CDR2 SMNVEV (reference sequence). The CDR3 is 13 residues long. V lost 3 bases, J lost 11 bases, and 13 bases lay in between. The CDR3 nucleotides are TGTGCCAGCAGTTTGAACAGGGTCGGCAAACTGTTTTTT. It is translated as CASSLNRVGKLFF.

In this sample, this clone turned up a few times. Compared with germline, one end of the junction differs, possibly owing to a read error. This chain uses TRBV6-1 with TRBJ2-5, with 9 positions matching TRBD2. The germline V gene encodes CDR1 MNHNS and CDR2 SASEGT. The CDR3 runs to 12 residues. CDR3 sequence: CASSERLAGTNF. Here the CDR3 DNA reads TGTGCCAGCAGTGAACGGCTAGCGGGGACTAACTTC.

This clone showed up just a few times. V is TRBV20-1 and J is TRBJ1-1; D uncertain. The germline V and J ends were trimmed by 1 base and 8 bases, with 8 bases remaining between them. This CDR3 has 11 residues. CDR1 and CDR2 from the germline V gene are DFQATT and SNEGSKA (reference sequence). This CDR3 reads CSARGAEEAFF. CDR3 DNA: TGCAGTGCTAGAGGGGCAGAAGAAGCTTTCTTT.

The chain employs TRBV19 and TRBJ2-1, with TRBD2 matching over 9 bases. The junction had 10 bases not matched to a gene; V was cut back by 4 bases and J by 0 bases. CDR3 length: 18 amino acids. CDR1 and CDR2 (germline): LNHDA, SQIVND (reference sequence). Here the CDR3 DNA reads TGTGCCAGTAGTACCCTAGCGGGGTTACCGTACTCCTACAATGAGCAGTTCTTC. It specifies CASSTLAGLPYSYNEQFF.

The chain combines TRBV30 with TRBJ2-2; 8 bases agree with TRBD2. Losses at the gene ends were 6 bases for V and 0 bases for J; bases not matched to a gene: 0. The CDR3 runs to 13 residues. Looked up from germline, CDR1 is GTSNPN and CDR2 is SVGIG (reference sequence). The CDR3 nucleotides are TGTGCCTGCGGGGGGGCGAACACCGGGGAGCTGTTTTTT. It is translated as CACGGANTGELFF.

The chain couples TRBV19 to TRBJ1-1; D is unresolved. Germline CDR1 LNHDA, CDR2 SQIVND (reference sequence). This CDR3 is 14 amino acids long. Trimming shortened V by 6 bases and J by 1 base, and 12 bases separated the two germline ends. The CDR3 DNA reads TGTGCCAGTAGCGTTGGACGGACGAACACTGAAGCTTTCTTT. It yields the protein CASSVGRTNTEAFF.

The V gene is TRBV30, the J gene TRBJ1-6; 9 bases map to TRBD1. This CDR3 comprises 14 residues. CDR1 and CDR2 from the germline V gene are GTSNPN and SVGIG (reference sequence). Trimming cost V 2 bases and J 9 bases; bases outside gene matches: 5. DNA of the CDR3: TGTGCCTGGAGTATATGGGACAGGGTTTCACCCCTCCACTTT. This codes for CAWSIWDRVSPLHF.

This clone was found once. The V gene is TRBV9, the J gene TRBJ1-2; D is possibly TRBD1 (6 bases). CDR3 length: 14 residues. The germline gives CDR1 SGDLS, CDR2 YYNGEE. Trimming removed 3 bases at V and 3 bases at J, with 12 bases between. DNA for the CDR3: TGTGCCAGCAGCGGAGCGACAGGAGACTATGGCTACACCTTC. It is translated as CASSGATGDYGYTF.

The CDR3 DNA follows: TGCAGCGTTGAATCTTTCGGCGGGCCGAACACCGGGGAGCTGTTTTTT. As protein: CSVESFGGPNTGELFF. The chain links TRBV29-1 to TRBJ2-2, with D possibly matching TRBD2 (5 bases). V lost 2 bases and J lost 0, with 13 bases in between. Germline CDR1 and CDR2: SQVTM and ANQGSEA. CDR3 length equals 16 residues.

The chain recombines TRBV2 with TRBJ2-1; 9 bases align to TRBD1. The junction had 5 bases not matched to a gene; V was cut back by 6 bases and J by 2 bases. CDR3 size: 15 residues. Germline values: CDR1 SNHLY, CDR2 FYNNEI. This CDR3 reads CASSRTGAAYNEQFF. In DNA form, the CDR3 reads TGTGCCAGCAGCCGGACAGGGGCTGCCTACAATGAGCAGTTCTTC.

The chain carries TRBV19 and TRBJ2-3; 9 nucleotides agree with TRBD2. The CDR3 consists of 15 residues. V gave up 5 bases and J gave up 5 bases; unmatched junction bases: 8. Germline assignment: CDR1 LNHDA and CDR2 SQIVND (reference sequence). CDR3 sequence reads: CASSFPGLARDTQYF. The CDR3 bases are TGTGCCAGTAGTTTCCCGGGACTAGCCAGAGATACGCAGTATTTT. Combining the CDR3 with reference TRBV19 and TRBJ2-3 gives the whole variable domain DGGITQSPKYLFRKEGQNVTLSCEQNLNHDAMYWYRQDPGQGLRLIYYSQIVNDFQKGDIAEGYSVSREKKESFPLTVTSAQKNPTAFYLCASSFPGLARDTQYFGPGTRLTVL.

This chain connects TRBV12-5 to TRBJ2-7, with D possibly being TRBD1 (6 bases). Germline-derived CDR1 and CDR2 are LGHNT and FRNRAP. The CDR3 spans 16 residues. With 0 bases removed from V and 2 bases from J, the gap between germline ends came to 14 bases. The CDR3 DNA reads TGTGCTAGTGGTTTGGTACGCACAGGGAGAGCCTACGAGCAGTACTTC. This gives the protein CASGLVRTGRAYEQYF.

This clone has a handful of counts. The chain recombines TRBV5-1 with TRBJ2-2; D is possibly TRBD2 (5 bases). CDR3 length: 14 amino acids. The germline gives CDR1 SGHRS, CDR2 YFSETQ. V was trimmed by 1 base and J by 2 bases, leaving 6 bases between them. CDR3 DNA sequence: TGCGCCAGCAGCTTGCGGACTAACACCGGGGAGCTGTTTTTT. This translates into CASSLRTNTGELFF.

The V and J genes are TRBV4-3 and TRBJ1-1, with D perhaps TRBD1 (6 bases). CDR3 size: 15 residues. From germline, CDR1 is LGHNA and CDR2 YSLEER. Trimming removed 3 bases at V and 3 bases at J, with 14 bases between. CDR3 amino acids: CASSHQYRDHTEAFF. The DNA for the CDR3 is TGCGCCAGCAGCCACCAATACAGGGACCACACTGAAGCTTTCTTT.

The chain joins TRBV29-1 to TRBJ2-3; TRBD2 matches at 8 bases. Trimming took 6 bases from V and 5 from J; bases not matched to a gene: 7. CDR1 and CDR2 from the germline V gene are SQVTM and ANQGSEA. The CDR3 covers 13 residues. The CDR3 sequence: CSVAGLALDTQYF. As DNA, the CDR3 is TGCAGCGTGGCCGGACTAGCATTAGATACGCAGTATTTT.